A selection of T cell receptor beta chains follows, all from one sample in a study of T cells in localized non-small cell lung cancer. The repertoire was sequenced with immunoSEQ multiplex PCR; TCRdb's copy has only in-frame clones and lacks some. The repertoire holds under 35,000 clones, around 90% seen once, with 25% to 35% in the top ten. Sequenced here: peripheral blood, sampled before any cancer treatment. All receptors derive from a female donor older than 55 with stage I lung adenocarcinoma. The CDR3 runs from the conserved cysteine through the conserved F or W. The order of the fields is V gene, D gene, CDR3 protein. The D gene is left open where the match is weak.

V gene: TRBV28; D gene: .; CDR3 protein: CASSFAQSQKSEAFF
V gene: TRBV18; D gene: TRBD1; CDR3 protein: CASSQQGSREPQHF
V gene: TRBV9; D gene: .; CDR3 protein: CASSVGEGRTGELFF
V gene: TRBV28; D gene: .; CDR3 protein: CASKLRKSNQPQHF
V gene: TRBV6-5; D gene: .; CDR3 protein: CASRSEQANYGYTF
V gene: TRBV7-8; D gene: .; CDR3 protein: CASSLLTGVRDGELFF
V gene: TRBV6-5; D gene: TRBD1; CDR3 protein: CASSYWGQGNTEAFF
V gene: TRBV7-9; D gene: TRBD1; CDR3 protein: CASSLGTGGADTQYF
V gene: TRBV25-1; D gene: TRBD1; CDR3 protein: CASSPSTGPNSPLHF
V gene: TRBV5-1; D gene: .; CDR3 protein: CASSSSLGLLFF
V gene: TRBV2; D gene: .; CDR3 protein: CASSSGEGTSEAFF
V gene: TRBV28; D gene: .; CDR3 protein: CASSQTGPNYGYTF
V gene: TRBV12-5; D gene: .; CDR3 protein: CASGLGAGRGDTQYF
V gene: TRBV30; D gene: TRBD1; CDR3 protein: CAWSRQGEKLFF
V gene: TRBV6-1; D gene: TRBD2; CDR3 protein: CASRAGVQETQYF
V gene: TRBV6-6; D gene: TRBD2; CDR3 protein: CASSYASGGGTQYF
V gene: TRBV7-6; D gene: .; CDR3 protein: CASSSSGSTYEQYF
V gene: TRBV6-5; D gene: TRBD1; CDR3 protein: CAGPNPDRDAFF
V gene: TRBV2; D gene: .; CDR3 protein: CASGGYQGDEQYF
V gene: TRBV25-1; D gene: .; CDR3 protein: CASHLGVGDSPLHF
V gene: TRBV29-1; D gene: TRBD2; CDR3 protein: CSVEDPTSGARGEQFF
V gene: TRBV10-3; D gene: TRBD2; CDR3 protein: CAITRGAGGYNEQFF
V gene: TRBV28; D gene: .; CDR3 protein: CASRTAGGHYGYTF
V gene: TRBV5-1; D gene: TRBD1; CDR3 protein: CASSTQTGDTEAFF